The 22 T cell receptor beta chains given below trace back to one sample, sequenced in a study of T cells in localized non-small cell lung cancer. Clones were read by immunoSEQ multiplex PCR, and TCRdb kept only the in-frame ones, dropping some. The sample includes about 2,400 clones, about 20% seen only once; the top ten take around 12%. The source material was lung tumor tissue, sampled before any cancer treatment. Source of these receptors: a man aged 35 to 69 with stage I lung adenocarcinoma.

In its sample, this clone is medium-sized. The rearrangement uses TRBV6-8 and TRBJ1-5; D might be TRBD1 (5 bases). The CDR3 runs to 15 residues. V lost 0 bases to trimming and J lost 5 bases, with 11 bases between them. Germline V gene lookup returns CDR1 MNHGY and CDR2 SAAAGT. The CDR3 spells CASSYSIGEDQPQHF. The CDR3 bases are TGTGCCAGCAGTTACTCAATAGGGGAAGATCAGCCCCAGCATTTT.

A few counts support this clone. Here the CDR3 DNA reads TGTGCCATCCCGGTCCCCGGGGCCAACGTCCTGACTTTC. Translated: CAIPVPGANVLTF. The chain employs TRBV9 and TRBJ2-6; D is undetermined. The V gene's germline CDR1 is SGDLS and CDR2 YYNGEE. Trimming took off 9 bases at V and 4 bases at J, with 11 bases between the two ends. The CDR3 covers 13 residues.

This clone was observed a handful of times. V is TRBV28 and J is TRBJ2-2, with D tentatively TRBD1 (5 bases). CDR1 is MDHEN and CDR2 is SYDVKM in the germline V gene. V was clipped by 8 bases and J by 1 base, with 14 bases between them. The CDR3 runs 15 residues. The CDR3 coding sequence is TGTGCCAGCCACCAGGGCCGATGGAACACCGGGGAGCTGTTTTTT. It codes for CASHQGRWNTGELFF.

The chain carries TRBV23-1 and TRBJ2-1; TRBD1 agrees at 9 bases. TRBV23-1 is treated as an ORF (open reading frame) with a function not yet certain. V lost 7 bases and J lost 0; bases outside the gene matches: 10. CDR3 size: 17 residues. The CDR3 coding sequence is TGCGCCAGCACCAAATTCGGACAGGGGAGCTCCTACAATGAGCAGTTCTTC. The encoded protein is CASTKFGQGSSYNEQFF.

V is TRBV10-2 and J is TRBJ2-1; TRBD2 matches 8 bases. V lost 6 bases to trimming and J lost 4 bases; unmatched junction nucleotides: 8. This CDR3 is built from 15 residues. The germline CDR1 and CDR2 sequences are WSHSY and SAAADI. Written as DNA, the CDR3 is TGCGCCAGCAGCGGGGGGACTAGTCAGTACAATGAGCAGTTCTTC. Amino acid sequence: CASSGGTSQYNEQFF.

Sample share makes this clone medium-sized. Written as DNA, the CDR3 is TGTGCCAGCAGCTTTGACTGGGACAGGGGGCTTCATGGGACAGATACGCAGTATTTT. It encodes CASSFDWDRGLHGTDTQYF. This chain uses TRBV11-3 with TRBJ2-3, with 12 bases lining up with TRBD1. J lost 3 bases, V lost 3 bases, and 13 bases had no gene match. Germline CDR1 reads SGHNT; CDR2 reads YENEEA. The CDR3 covers 19 residues.

The chain couples TRBV30 to TRBJ2-1; D tentatively reads TRBD1 or TRBD2 (5 bases each). This CDR3 has 12 residues. Trimming cost V 0 bases and J 9 bases, with 9 bases left between them. Germline CDR1 reads GTSNPN; CDR2 reads SVGIG (reference sequence). Here the CDR3 reads CAWSVLGTEQFF. CDR3 sequence (DNA): TGTGCCTGGAGTGTCTTGGGGACTGAGCAGTTCTTC. Full variable domain (rest looked up from reference TRBV30 and TRBJ2-1): SQTIHQWPATLVQPVGSPLSLECTVEGTSNPNLYWYRQAAGRGLQLLFYSVGIGQISSEVPQNLSASRPQDRQFILSSKKLLLSDSGFYLCAWSVLGTEQFFGPGTRLTVL.

J is TRBJ1-1 and V is TRBV30; D is uncertain. V lost 2 bases and J 3 bases, leaving 10 bases between the germline ends. The germline CDR1 and CDR2 sequences are GTSNPN and SVGIG (reference sequence). The CDR3 consists of 13 residues. This CDR3 reads CAWSLQRHTEAFF. In DNA, the CDR3 is TGTGCCTGGAGTTTACAGCGGCACACTGAAGCTTTCTTT.

The J gene is TRBJ2-7, the V gene TRBV28, with a tentative D call TRBD1 (7 bases). Germline V gene lookup returns CDR1 MDHEN and CDR2 SYDVKM. The CDR3 has 17 residues. V lost 6 bases and J lost 3, with 24 bases in between. CDR3 amino acids: CASSRPGQQGGNYEQYF. The CDR3 DNA reads TGTGCCAGCAGCCGCCCGGGACAGCAAGGGGGGAACTACGAGCAGTACTTC.

The chain employs TRBV6-8 and TRBJ2-2; D is perhaps TRBD1 (6 bases). CDR1 is MNHGY and CDR2 is SAAAGT in the germline V gene. Trimming cost V 5 bases and J 4 bases, with 14 bases left between them. The CDR3 length is 15 residues. CDR3 residues: CASSRVDRSTGELFF. For the CDR3, the DNA is TGTGCCAGCAGTCGAGTAGACAGGAGCACCGGGGAGCTGTTTTTT.

The J gene is TRBJ2-3, the V gene TRBV9; D is unclear. The CDR3 has 15 residues. Per germline, CDR1 SGDLS and CDR2 YYNGEE. V was cut by 2 bases and J by 2 bases, with 12 bases left in between. The CDR3 is CASSVRAMVTDTQYF. The CDR3 nucleotides read TGTGCCAGCAGCGTTAGAGCGATGGTCACAGATACGCAGTATTTT.

A few counts support this clone. J is TRBJ2-1 and V is TRBV15; D perhaps matches TRBD1 (5 bases). Germline V gene sequence: CDR1 LNHNV, CDR2 YYDKDF (reference sequence). The CDR3 loop spans 14 amino acids. The ends were cut back, 3 bases at V and 5 bases at J, with 11 bases in the middle. CDR3 in amino acids: CATSSRQIDNEQFF. CDR3 DNA sequence: TGTGCCACCAGCAGCCGACAGATAGACAATGAGCAGTTCTTC.

In regard to this clone: Different DNA sequences within this sample yield the same CDR3. The chain recombines TRBV5-1 with TRBJ1-1; TRBD1 is a possible D gene (6 bases). Germline-derived CDR1 and CDR2 are SGHRS and YFSETQ. V was clipped by 1 base and J by 2 bases, with 9 bases between them. The CDR3 totals 14 residues. CDR3 nucleotides: TGCGCCAGCAGCTTGTTACAGGGAAACACTGAAGCTTTCTTT. Protein sequence: CASSLLQGNTEAFF.

The CDR3 sequence is CASSPAGPNTEAFF. CDR3 sequence (DNA): TGTGCCAGCAGTCCCGCCGGACCGAACACTGAAGCTTTCTTT. V usage is TRBV28 and J usage is TRBJ1-1; the D is unclear. Trimming left V 5 bases short and J 1 base short, with 11 bases between. Looked up from germline, CDR1 is MDHEN and CDR2 is SYDVKM. This CDR3 region has 14 residues.

The chain joins TRBV28 to TRBJ2-3; D gene uncertain. The V and J ends lost 1 base and 0 bases respectively, with 14 bases between them. Germline V gene sequence: CDR1 MDHEN, CDR2 SYDVKM. This CDR3 contains 17 residues. The CDR3 here is CASSLSPSASSTDTQYF. In nucleotides, the CDR3 is TGTGCCAGCAGTTTATCTCCCAGTGCTTCTAGCACAGATACGCAGTATTTT. The complete variable domain, with remaining parts taken from reference TRBV28 and TRBJ2-3, reads DVKVTQSSRYLVKRTGEKVFLECVQDMDHENMFWYRQDPGLGLRLIYFSYDVKMKEKGDIPEGYSVSREKKERFSLILESASTNQTSMYLCASSLSPSASSTDTQYFGPGTRLTVL.

The chain is built from TRBV28 and TRBJ1-2, with 7 bases that match TRBD1. The J segment lost 7 bases and the V segment lost 3 bases, leaving 5 bases of the junction unmatched. Germline V lookup: CDR1 MDHEN, CDR2 SYDVKM. The CDR3 runs to 13 residues. CDR3 sequence (DNA): TGTGCCAGCAGTTTGTCCAGGGGGGGTGGCTACACCTTC. This sequence encodes CASSLSRGGGYTF.

This rearrangement joins TRBV18 to TRBJ2-7; 8 positions match TRBD2. Germline V gives CDR1 KGHSH, CDR2 LQKENI. This CDR3 has 14 amino acids. Germline trimming cut 6 bases from V and 3 bases from J; bases unmatched to any gene: 7. CDR3 DNA sequence: TGTGCCAGCTCGCCCGGACTAGCAGACTACGAGCAGTACTTC. Encoded protein: CASSPGLADYEQYF.

This clone was seen a few times. The chain joins TRBV18 to TRBJ1-3, with D unclear. The CDR3 is 15 residues long. V lost 3 bases to trimming and J lost 0 bases, with 9 bases between them. Germline CDR1 and CDR2: KGHSH and LQKENI. The CDR3 nucleotides are TGTGCCAGCTCACCGACCATAGACTCTGGAAACACCATATATTTT. Protein sequence: CASSPTIDSGNTIYF.

In its sample, this clone was seen a few times. The CDR3 reads CASSVALNLGEQYF. CDR3 DNA sequence: TGTGCCAGCAGCGTAGCTCTGAATCTGGGCGAGCAGTACTTC. V gene TRBV9 combines with J gene TRBJ2-7; no definite D call. V lost 0 bases to trimming and J lost 6 bases, with 13 bases between them. CDR1 and CDR2 (germline): SGDLS, YYNGEE. The length of the CDR3 is 14 residues.

The V call is TRBV6-8, the J call TRBJ2-1; D perhaps matches TRBD2 (7 bases). Germline V gene lookup returns CDR1 MNHGY and CDR2 SAAAGT. The CDR3 contains 14 residues. Trimming stripped 4 bases from V and 8 bases from J, with 15 bases between. The CDR3 reads CASSSVGGQDEQFF. The CDR3 region has the DNA TGTGCCAGCAGTTCAGTGGGGGGGCAGGATGAGCAGTTCTTC.

The chain carries TRBV19 and TRBJ1-5, with D perhaps matching TRBD1 (6 bases). Germline V gene data show CDR1 as LNHDA and CDR2 as SQIVND (reference sequence). The V gene lost 5 bases and the J gene lost 2 bases, with 19 bases spanning the gap. The CDR3 extends over 17 amino acids. The CDR3 region is CASSVLLRAGGNQPQHF. The CDR3 bases are TGTGCCAGTAGTGTCCTCCTAAGGGCAGGGGGCAATCAGCCCCAGCATTTT. The variable domain in full, completed from reference TRBV19 and TRBJ1-5, reads DGGITQSPKYLFRKEGQNVTLSCEQNLNHDAMYWYRQDPGQGLRLIYYSQIVNDFQKGDIAEGYSVSREKKESFPLTVTSAQKNPTAFYLCASSVLLRAGGNQPQHFGDGTRLSIL.

The rearrangement joins TRBV11-3 to TRBJ2-1; 9 bases match TRBD1. After removal of 3 bases from V and 7 bases from J, the junction contained 4 bases not matched to a gene. The CDR3 contains 14 residues. Germline V gene data show CDR1 as SGHNT and CDR2 as YENEEA. The chain's CDR3 is CASSFNRGQNEQFF. In DNA form, the CDR3 reads TGTGCCAGCAGCTTCAACAGGGGGCAAAATGAGCAGTTCTTC.